The 30 T cell receptor beta chains presented below share a single source sample, sequenced in a study of blood T cell repertoires in COVID-19. The data were produced by immunoSEQ multiplex PCR, yet TCRdb's version contains in-frame clones alone and is incomplete. The sample carries 30,000 to 45,000 clones, 78% recorded once. Source material: peripheral blood. These receptors originate from a man aged 60 to 69 with acute or convalescent COVID-19.

The chain is built from TRBV3-1 (or the pseudogene TRBV3-2) and TRBJ2-1; TRBD2 matches at 8 bases. J gave up 15 bases and V 4 bases, and 11 bases lay outside the gene matches. CDR3 length: 13 amino acids. The V gene's germline CDR1 is LGHDT and CDR2 YNNKEL (reference sequence). CDR3 nucleotides: TGTGCCAGCAGCCTACTTAGCGGGAATAGCCTGTTCTTC. Amino acid sequence: CASSLLSGNSLFF.

The chain carries TRBV11-2 and TRBJ2-4, with 10 bases matching TRBD1. Germline CDR1 SGHAT, CDR2 FQNNGV. The CDR3 extends over 18 amino acids. V trimming: 2 bases; J trimming: 2 bases; junction bases outside the gene matches: 9. The chain's CDR3 is CASSLPVDRGRSKNIQYF. CDR3 in DNA: TGTGCCAGCAGCTTACCCGTGGACAGGGGGAGGTCCAAAAACATTCAGTACTTC. The full variable domain, with the rest looked up from reference TRBV11-2 and TRBJ2-4, is EAGVAQSPRYKIIEKRQSVAFWCNPISGHATLYWYQQILGQGPKLLIQFQNNGVVDDSQLPKDRFSAERLKGVDSTLKIQPAKLEDSAVYLCASSLPVDRGRSKNIQYFGAGTRLSVL.

As for this clone: In the same sample, other DNA sequences code for this CDR3. V gene TRBV6-5 combines with J gene TRBJ1-4, with D perhaps matching TRBD1 (6 bases). The germline gives CDR1 MNHEY, CDR2 SVGAGI. V was cut by 2 bases and J by 5 bases, with 9 bases left in between. The CDR3 sequence is 14 residues long. CDR3: CASSYGQLNEKLFF. DNA of the CDR3: TGTGCCAGCAGTTACGGACAGCTAAATGAAAAACTGTTTTTT.

The chain links TRBV5-6 to TRBJ1-2, with 7 bases that match TRBD1. Germline V gene sequence: CDR1 SGHDT, CDR2 YYEEEE. The CDR3 runs to 14 residues. V lost 0 bases and J lost 6; bases outside the gene matches: 5. This chain's CDR3 is CASSLGGGINGYTF. Written as DNA, the CDR3 is TGTGCCAGCAGCTTGGGAGGGGGCATTAATGGCTACACCTTC.

This clone was seen repeatedly, ten times or more. This specimen includes other DNA sequences encoding the same CDR3. The chain employs TRBV11-2 and TRBJ2-2; D ambiguous. Looked up from germline, CDR1 is SGHAT and CDR2 is FQNNGV. V was trimmed by 6 bases and J by 2 bases, leaving 10 bases between them. The CDR3 runs 14 residues. CDR3 coding DNA: TGTGCCAGCAGTAGGCGAGGCAACACCGGGGAGCTGTTTTTT. Protein: CASSRRGNTGELFF. Together with reference TRBV11-2 and TRBJ2-2, the CDR3 gives the full variable domain: EAGVAQSPRYKIIEKRQSVAFWCNPISGHATLYWYQQILGQGPKLLIQFQNNGVVDDSQLPKDRFSAERLKGVDSTLKIQPAKLEDSAVYLCASSRRGNTGELFFGEGSRLTVL.

The chain employs TRBV7-9 and TRBJ2-7; the D is unclear. Looked up from germline, CDR1 is SEHNR and CDR2 is FQNEAQ (reference sequence). Trimming stripped 3 bases from V and 3 bases from J, with 9 bases between. This CDR3 is 13 amino acids long. CDR3 protein: CASSFEARYEQYF. The CDR3 region has the DNA TGTGCCAGCAGCTTTGAAGCCCGCTACGAGCAGTACTTC.

The rearrangement joins TRBV3-1 (or the pseudogene TRBV3-2) to TRBJ2-6; 7 bases agree with TRBD1. The CDR3 length is 16 residues. V trimming: 4 bases; J trimming: 2 bases; junction bases outside the gene matches: 5. The germline V gene has CDR1 LGHDT and CDR2 YNNKEL (reference sequence). The CDR3 DNA follows: TGTGCCAGCAGCCTTCAGACAGGGACTGGGGCCAACGTCCTGACTTTC. This codes for CASSLQTGTGANVLTF.

The J gene is TRBJ2-7, the V gene TRBV11-2; maybe TRBD1 (6 bases). The CDR3 is made up of 13 amino acids. Trimming removed 4 bases from V and 4 bases from J, with 11 bases in between. CDR1 is SGHAT, CDR2 FQNNGV, per germline. Here the CDR3 DNA reads TGTGCCAGCAGCTATGAAAGGGGGTACGAGCAGTACTTC. As protein: CASSYERGYEQYF.

The chain has TRBV6-2 or TRBV6-3 and TRBJ1-1, with TRBD1 identical over 8 bases. Looked up from germline, CDR1 is MNHEY and CDR2 is SVGEGT. The CDR3 length is 15 residues. V was clipped by 6 bases and J by 0 bases; unmatched bases: 6. The DNA of the CDR3 is TGTGCCAGCAGCTCCGACAGGGGTATGAACACTGAAGCTTTCTTT. This gives the protein CASSSDRGMNTEAFF.

This chain connects TRBV7-9 to TRBJ2-4; no clear D. This CDR3 comprises 18 residues. The V end lost 5 bases, the J end lost 0 bases, and 20 bases lay between the germline ends. The germline V gene has CDR1 SEHNR and CDR2 FQNEAQ (reference sequence). CDR3 nucleotide sequence: TGTGCCAGCAGCCGCCTCTTAAGCGACCATATAGCCAAAAACATTCAGTACTTC. Its translation: CASSRLLSDHIAKNIQYF.

This clone occurred a few times. This CDR3 is CASSSQTSLAGDTDTQYF. CDR3 bases: TGTGCCAGCAGTTCCCAGACGAGTTTAGCGGGAGACACAGATACGCAGTATTTT. The rearrangement joins TRBV28 to TRBJ2-3; 9 nucleotides match TRBD2. V dropped 4 bases and J dropped 2; count of bases not matched to a gene: 13. From germline, CDR1 is MDHEN and CDR2 SYDVKM. The CDR3 sequence is 18 residues long.

This sequence joins TRBV5-1 and TRBJ1-1; no definite D call. CDR3 length equals 13 residues. Germline CDR1 is SGHRS and CDR2 is YFSETQ. Trimming took off 1 base at V and 4 bases at J, with 8 bases between the two ends. CDR3 amino acids: CASSLLEITEAFF. In nucleotides, the CDR3 is TGCGCCAGCAGCTTGCTAGAGATCACTGAAGCTTTCTTT.

The V call is TRBV10-3, the J call TRBJ1-5; 7 nucleotides match TRBD1. This CDR3 has 15 amino acids. V shed 9 bases, J shed 6 bases, and the junction held 14 bases outside the gene matches. In germline, CDR1 is ENHRY, CDR2 SYGVKD. CDR3 amino acids: CAISPSDRVRQPQHF. DNA of the CDR3: TGTGCCATTTCTCCATCCGACAGGGTTCGTCAGCCCCAGCATTTT.

The rearrangement joins TRBV6-1 to TRBJ2-7, with 8 bases that match TRBD1. The V segment lost 3 bases and the J segment 7 bases; nucleotides outside the gene matches: 8. There are 14 residues in the CDR3. Germline assignment: CDR1 MNHNS and CDR2 SASEGT. CDR3 bases: TGTGCCAGCAGTGATGGACAGGGAGTAGGAGAGCAGTACTTC. Encoded protein: CASSDGQGVGEQYF.

The genes are TRBV19 and TRBJ2-2; 11 bases agree with TRBD2. Germline V CDR1 and CDR2: LNHDA, SQIVND (reference sequence). The J segment lost 0 bases and the V segment lost 4 bases, leaving 4 bases of the junction unmatched. The CDR3 totals 17 residues. In DNA, the CDR3 is TGTGCCAGTAGTAAGCCACTAGCGGGAGCGAACACCGGGGAGCTGTTTTTT. Encoded protein: CASSKPLAGANTGELFF.

This chain links TRBV5-4 with TRBJ2-1; TRBD2 agrees at 7 bases. Germline values: CDR1 SGHNT, CDR2 YYREEE (reference sequence). The ends lost 1 base at V and 5 bases at J; junction bases unmatched: 12. The CDR3 has 17 residues. The CDR3 DNA is TGTGCCAGCAGCTTGATTGGTCGCGGGAGAAACAACAATGAGCAGTTCTTC. Its translation is CASSLIGRGRNNNEQFF.

V gene TRBV10-1 combines with J gene TRBJ2-2, with a tentative D call TRBD1 (5 bases). The CDR3 spans 15 residues. Germline loops: CDR1 WNHNN, CDR2 SYGVQD (reference sequence). Trimming pared 6 bases from V and 1 base from J, leaving 12 bases between. As DNA, the CDR3 is TGCGCCAGCAGACTGGACACAAAGAACACCGGGGAGCTGTTTTTT. Protein: CASRLDTKNTGELFF.

V is TRBV11-2 and J is TRBJ2-6; 10 bases agree with TRBD1. The CDR3 is made up of 19 amino acids. Germline lookup yields CDR1 SGHAT and CDR2 FQNNGV. V was clipped by 5 bases and J by 1 base; unmatched bases: 11. CDR3 nucleotides: TGTGCCAGCAGCACAAGACCTGGGACAGGGGCATCTGGGGCCAACGTCCTGACTTTC. Its protein product is CASSTRPGTGASGANVLTF.

A few counts support this clone. The same CDR3 can be traced to other DNA sequences in this sample. The chain joins TRBV7-6 to TRBJ1-5, with 9 bases that match TRBD1. CDR3 length: 14 amino acids. V was clipped by 5 bases and J by 7 bases; unmatched bases: 6. The V gene's germline CDR1 is SGHVS and CDR2 FNYEAQ. CDR3 sequence: CASSLQGAGQPQHF. Written as DNA, the CDR3 is TGTGCCAGCAGCCTACAGGGGGCGGGGCAGCCCCAGCATTTT. The full variable domain, with the rest looked up from reference TRBV7-6 and TRBJ1-5, is GAGVSQSPRYKVTKRGQDVALRCDPISGHVSLYWYRQALGQGPEFLTYFNYEAQQDKSGLPNDRFSAERPEGSISTLTIQRTEQRDSAMYRCASSLQGAGQPQHFGDGTRLSIL.

This clone was detected only a few times. The J gene is TRBJ2-1, the V gene TRBV7-9; 10 bases map to TRBD2. Unmatched junction bases numbered 1, after V lost 4 bases and J lost 10 bases. Per germline, CDR1 SEHNR and CDR2 FQNEAQ (reference sequence). The CDR3 is 12 residues long. The CDR3 sequence is CASSSGLAEQFF. The CDR3 DNA follows: TGTGCCAGCAGCTCGGGACTAGCGGAGCAGTTCTTC. Full variable domain (missing parts from reference TRBV7-9 and TRBJ2-1): DTGVSQNPRHKITKRGQNVTFRCDPISEHNRLYWYRQTLGQGPEFLTYFQNEAQLEKSRLLSDRFSAERPKGSFSTLEIQRTEQGDSAMYLCASSSGLAEQFFGPGTRLTVL.

The chain joins TRBV6-2 or TRBV6-3 to TRBJ2-3; a weak D match, TRBD2 (5 bases). CDR1 and CDR2 (germline): MNHEY, SVGEGT. CDR3 size: 15 residues. The ends were cut back, 2 bases at V and 0 bases at J, with 9 bases in the middle. CDR3 nucleotide sequence: TGTGCCAGCAGTTACGAGAGGGCTAGCACAGATACGCAGTATTTT. Protein: CASSYERASTDTQYF.

The chain joins TRBV25-1 to TRBJ1-4; D unclear. Germline CDR1 is MGHDK and CDR2 is SYGVNS. Deletions cut 6 bases from V and 1 base from J, with 12 bases between. The CDR3 sequence is 15 residues long. CDR3 sequence (DNA): TGTGCCAGCAGCCCCGCGGCCGGAACTAATGAAAAACTGTTTTTT. Its translation is CASSPAAGTNEKLFF.

The V call is TRBV19, the J call TRBJ2-1; 14 bases fit TRBD2. This CDR3 is built from 17 residues. V shed 6 bases, J shed 7 bases, and the junction held 11 bases outside the gene matches. Germline CDR1 LNHDA, CDR2 SQIVND (reference sequence). In DNA, the CDR3 is TGTGCCAGTAGCATGGGGACTAGCGGGAGTTTTTTAAATGAGCAGTTCTTC. This encodes CASSMGTSGSFLNEQFF.

The chain employs TRBV5-5 and TRBJ2-3; D is unresolved. Germline CDR1 and CDR2: SGHKS and YYEKEE (reference sequence). Deletions cut 2 bases from V and 5 bases from J, with 12 bases between. This CDR3 has 14 amino acids. The CDR3 DNA sequence: TGTGCCAGCAGCTTTCAGGCAGGTTTAGATACGCAGTATTTT. It is translated as CASSFQAGLDTQYF.

The chain couples TRBV19 to TRBJ2-2; D ambiguous. V gave up 3 bases and J gave up 12 bases, with 8 bases separating them. Germline values: CDR1 LNHDA, CDR2 SQIVND (reference sequence). There are 11 residues in the CDR3. CDR3 sequence: CASSIVGQLFF. As DNA, the CDR3 is TGTGCCAGTAGTATCGTGGGCCAGCTGTTTTTT.

The rearrangement uses TRBV5-4 and TRBJ2-4; possibly TRBD1 for D (5 bases). With 1 base removed from V and 7 bases from J, the gap between germline ends came to 9 bases. CDR1 SGHNT and CDR2 YYREEE come from the germline V gene (reference sequence). CDR3 size: 13 residues. The CDR3 bases are TGTGCCAGCAGCTTGCCGCAGGGTAACATTCAGTACTTC. It is translated as CASSLPQGNIQYF.

This clone was detected only a few times. The CDR3 sequence: CASSLERTDTDTQYF. CDR3 DNA sequence: TGCGCCAGCAGCCTCGAAAGGACAGACACAGATACGCAGTATTTT. The rearrangement joins TRBV5-1 to TRBJ2-3, with TRBD1 as a possible D gene (6 bases). The CDR3 runs to 15 residues. Germline V gene sequence: CDR1 SGHRS, CDR2 YFSETQ. The V end lost 4 bases, the J end lost 2 bases, and 14 bases lay between the germline ends.

This chain links TRBV27 with TRBJ1-6; TRBD1 might be the D (5 bases). With 8 bases removed from V and 5 bases from J, the gap between germline ends came to 13 bases. Germline loops: CDR1 MNHEY, CDR2 SMNVEV (reference sequence). The CDR3 runs 14 residues. CDR3 sequence: CASRGEANNSPLHF. The CDR3 DNA reads as TGTGCCAGCCGGGGGGAGGCTAATAATTCACCCCTCCACTTT.

In nucleotides, the CDR3 is TGTGCCAGTAGTATAGAAGCAGGGCGGAACACCATATATTTT. The encoded protein is CASSIEAGRNTIYF. The chain employs TRBV19 and TRBJ1-3, with a possible D match to TRBD1 (5 bases). There are 14 residues in the CDR3. Trimming took 0 bases from V and 7 from J, leaving 10 bases between them. CDR1 is LNHDA and CDR2 is SQIVND in the germline V gene (reference sequence).

Sample share makes this clone medium-sized (0.01 to 0.1%). V gene TRBV20-1 combines with J gene TRBJ2-1, with 7 nucleotides matching TRBD2. J lost 5 bases, V lost 3 bases, and 7 bases had no gene match. Looked up from germline, CDR1 is DFQATT and CDR2 is SNEGSKA (reference sequence). The CDR3 is 14 amino acids. As DNA, the CDR3 is TGCAGTGCTAGTTATATGACTAGCAACAATGAGCAGTTCTTC. This translates into CSASYMTSNNEQFF.